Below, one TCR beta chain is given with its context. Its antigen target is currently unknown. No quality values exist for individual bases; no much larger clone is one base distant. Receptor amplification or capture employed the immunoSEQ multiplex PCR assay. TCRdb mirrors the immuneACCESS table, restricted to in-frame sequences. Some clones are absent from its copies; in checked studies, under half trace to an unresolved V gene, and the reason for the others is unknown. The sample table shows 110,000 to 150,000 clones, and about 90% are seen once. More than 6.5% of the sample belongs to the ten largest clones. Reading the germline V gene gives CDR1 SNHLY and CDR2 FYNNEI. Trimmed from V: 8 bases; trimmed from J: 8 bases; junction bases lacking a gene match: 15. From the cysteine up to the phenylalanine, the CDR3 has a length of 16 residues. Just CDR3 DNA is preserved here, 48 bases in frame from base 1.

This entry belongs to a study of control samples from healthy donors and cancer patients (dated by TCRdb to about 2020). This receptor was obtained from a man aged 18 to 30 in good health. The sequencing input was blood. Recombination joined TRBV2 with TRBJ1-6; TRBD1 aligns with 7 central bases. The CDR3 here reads CASGEFHRGPDSPLHF. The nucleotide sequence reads TGTGCCAGCGGAGAATTCCACAGGGGCCCAGATTCACCCCTCCACTTT. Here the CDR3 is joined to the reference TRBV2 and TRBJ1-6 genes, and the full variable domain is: EPEVTQTPSHQVTQMGQEVILRCVPISNHLYFYWYRQILGQKVEFLVSFYNNEISEKSEIFDDQFSVERPDGSNFTLKIRSTKLEDSAMYFCASGEFHRGPDSPLHFGNGTRLTVT.